This TCR beta chain originates from a study of cytomegalovirus exposure and HLA in healthy donors. The primer mix had 60 Vbeta and 13 Jbeta primers. Only in-frame clones appear in the TCRdb table, and some are missing; sequencing was by immunoSEQ multiplex PCR. The sample contains 100,000 or so clones, 65% to 80% of which appear only once. The CDR3 extends over 14 amino acids. V was pared by 0 bases and J by 3 bases, with 9 bases between. The germline V gene has CDR1 KGHSH and CDR2 LQKENI. The sequence derives from a female donor in good health and CMV-seropositive. This chain uses TRBV18 with TRBJ2-7; the D is unclear. Sequenced input: PBMCs. The CDR3 DNA is TGTGCCAGCTCACCACCGAACCCCGGCTACGAGCAGTACTTC. Its translation is CASSPPNPGYEQYF.